The sequence of this T cell receptor beta chain was determined in a study of blood T cell repertoires in COVID-19. Study overall: Acute-phase and convalescent COVID-19 samples originated in the United States, Italy and Spain.

Here immunoSEQ multiplex PCR was the method, and the copy in TCRdb shows in-frame clones only, minus some. In the table there are approximately 210,000 clones, approximately 87% of which are singletons. Germline assignment: CDR1 MGHDK and CDR2 SYGVNS. The CDR3 totals 15 residues. The trim removed 1 base at V and 6 bases at J, leaving 5 bases unmatched. The specimen sequenced was peripheral blood. V and J are TRBV25-1 and TRBJ1-5, with 8 bases lining up with TRBD1. This receptor was taken from a woman between 65 and 79 years old with acute or convalescent COVID-19. CDR3 bases: TGTGCCAGCAGTGAATCGGGCAGGGGGCCTCAGCCCCAGCATTTT. Encoded protein: CASSESGRGPQPQHF.